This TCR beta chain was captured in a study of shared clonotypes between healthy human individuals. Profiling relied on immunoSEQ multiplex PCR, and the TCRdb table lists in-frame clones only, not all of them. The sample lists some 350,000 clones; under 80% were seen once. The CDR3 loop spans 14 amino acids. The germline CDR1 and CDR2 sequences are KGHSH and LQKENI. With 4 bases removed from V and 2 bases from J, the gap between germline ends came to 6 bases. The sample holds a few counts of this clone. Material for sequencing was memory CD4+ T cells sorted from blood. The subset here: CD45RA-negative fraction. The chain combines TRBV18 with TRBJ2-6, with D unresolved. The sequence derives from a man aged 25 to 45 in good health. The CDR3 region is CASSLGAGANVLTF. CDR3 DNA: TGTGCCAGCTCACTCGGAGCTGGGGCCAACGTCCTGACTTTC.